Listed here are 10 T cell receptor beta chains from one sample, sequenced in a study of shared clonotypes between healthy human individuals. The naive CD8 fraction comprised CD45RO-negative cells positively selected for CCR7 and excluded terminally differentiated effector memory CD45RA+ cells. The method was immunoSEQ multiplex PCR; TCRdb's version includes in-frame clones alone and lacks a portion of them. Of 2 million to 2.5 million clones in the sample, 90% to 95% were seen once. The sequenced material came from naive CD8+ T cells from PBMCs. The receptors here all came from a man between 18 and 29 years old in good health. Some clones in this sample may be carry-over from other donors' samples.

J is TRBJ2-7 and V is TRBV7-9, with 9 bases identical to TRBD1. The J segment lost 2 bases and the V segment lost 3 bases, leaving 8 bases of the junction unmatched. In germline, CDR1 is SEHNR, CDR2 FQNEAQ (reference sequence). The CDR3 has 16 amino acids. The CDR3 sequence is CASSFGQGKGTYEQYF. For the CDR3, the DNA is TGTGCCAGCAGCTTTGGACAGGGGAAAGGAACCTACGAGCAGTACTTC.

The V gene is TRBV9, the J gene TRBJ2-1, with D perhaps matching TRBD1 (6 bases). This CDR3 has 14 residues. Germline CDR1 SGDLS, CDR2 YYNGEE. Trimming pared 3 bases from V and 8 bases from J, leaving 15 bases between. As DNA, the CDR3 is TGTGCCAGCAGCGGAGGGGGTTATTTCGATGAGCAGTTCTTC. Amino acids: CASSGGGYFDEQFF.

This clone has just a few counts. The rearrangement joins TRBV5-6 to TRBJ2-2; the match to TRBD2 covers 7 bases. From germline, CDR1 is SGHDT and CDR2 YYEEEE. V was pared by 7 bases and J by 5 bases, with 2 bases of the junction left unmatched. This CDR3 is 12 amino acids long. CDR3 region: CASGRGTGELFF. The DNA of the CDR3 is TGTGCCAGCGGGCGGGGGACCGGGGAGCTGTTTTTT.

V gene TRBV28 combines with J gene TRBJ2-3; D is tentatively TRBD1 or TRBD2 (5 bases each). The germline V and J ends were trimmed by 6 bases and 0 bases, with 10 bases remaining between them. The CDR3 spans 14 residues. Germline V gene sequence: CDR1 MDHEN, CDR2 SYDVKM. The CDR3 DNA sequence: TGTGCCAGCAGAAACTGGGGGAGCACAGATACGCAGTATTTT. Encoded protein: CASRNWGSTDTQYF.

The chain carries TRBV5-6 and TRBJ1-3; TRBD1 matches at 7 bases. After removal of 2 bases from V and 0 bases from J, the junction contained 2 bases not matched to a gene. CDR1 and CDR2 from the germline V gene are SGHDT and YYEEEE. This CDR3 has 15 residues. This CDR3 is CASSFGTASGNTIYF. The CDR3, as DNA: TGTGCCAGCAGCTTCGGGACAGCCTCTGGAAACACCATATATTTT.

This chain links TRBV7-8 with TRBJ1-3; weak D call: TRBD1 (6 bases). Trimming removed 1 base at V and 16 bases at J, with 20 bases between. CDR1 is SGHVS, CDR2 FQNEAQ, per germline. The CDR3 runs 14 residues. The CDR3 region is CASSLEVQGQAPYF. CDR3 sequence (DNA): TGTGCCAGCAGCTTAGAAGTCCAGGGGCAGGCGCCGTATTTT.

The V and J genes are TRBV4-3 and TRBJ1-1; D is uncertain. The germline gives CDR1 LGHNA, CDR2 YSLEER. The V and J ends lost 1 base and 0 bases respectively, with 9 bases between them. CDR3 size: 15 residues. The CDR3 DNA is TGCGCCAGCAGCCAAGTTGACCTTGTGAACACTGAAGCTTTCTTT. Its protein product is CASSQVDLVNTEAFF.

The DNA for the CDR3 is TGTGCCAGCAGTTATACTAGCGGGAATCGAGATACGCAGTATTTT. It yields the protein CASSYTSGNRDTQYF. The rearrangement joins TRBV6-5 to TRBJ2-3; TRBD2 aligns across 10 bases. Unmatched junction bases numbered 5, after V lost 3 bases and J lost 5 bases. The CDR3 extends over 15 amino acids. Per the germline V gene, CDR1 is MNHEY and CDR2 is SVGAGI.

This clone was seen a few times. The chain has TRBV27 and TRBJ2-2; D gene ambiguous. This CDR3 region has 13 residues. The V gene's germline CDR1 is MNHEY and CDR2 SMNVEV (reference sequence). The V gene lost 4 bases and the J gene lost 4 bases, with 7 bases spanning the gap. The CDR3 DNA reads TGTGCCAGCAGTTCCTTTTCCACCGGGGAGCTGTTTTTT. This gives the protein CASSSFSTGELFF.

The V and J genes are TRBV10-3 and TRBJ1-1, with D perhaps TRBD1 (5 bases). CDR1 ENHRY and CDR2 SYGVKD come from the germline V gene. This CDR3 comprises 15 residues. V was cut by 0 bases and J by 2 bases, with 10 bases left in between. CDR3 protein: CAISESRGVNTEAFF. As DNA, the CDR3 is TGTGCCATCAGTGAGTCACGAGGGGTTAACACTGAAGCTTTCTTT.